This TCR beta chain derives from a study of T-cell memory formation after mild COVID-19. Study context: The two donors had largely donor-specific TCR clusters.

Barcoded TCR alpha and TCR beta cDNA libraries with UMIs came from 5'RACE using constant-segment primers. Using its own MiXCR run on the 5' RACE reads, TCRdb lists one record per CDR3 protein. The data show 550,000 to 700,000 distinct CDR3 sequences, roughly a sixth seen once. The study, taken as a whole, reports: That cross-reactive memory joined was suggested by some responding clones appearing in pre-infection memory.

The ends were cut back, 2 bases at V and 0 bases at J, with 8 bases in the middle. The CDR3 is made up of 14 amino acids. Germline V lookup: CDR1 LNHNV, CDR2 YYDKDF (reference sequence). In the case of this clonotype: What it binds is not known.

The material sequenced was PBMCs or a T cell subset sorted from them (not recorded which). The V call is TRBV15, the J call TRBJ2-7; unclear D gene. The clonotype comes from an adult woman who had mild COVID-19 (a few samples of this study predate the infection). Cell type and time point are not known. The CDR3 DNA reads TGTGCCACCAGCAGATCAGGAAACTCCTACGAGCAGTACTTC. Translated, it gives CATSRSGNSYEQYF.